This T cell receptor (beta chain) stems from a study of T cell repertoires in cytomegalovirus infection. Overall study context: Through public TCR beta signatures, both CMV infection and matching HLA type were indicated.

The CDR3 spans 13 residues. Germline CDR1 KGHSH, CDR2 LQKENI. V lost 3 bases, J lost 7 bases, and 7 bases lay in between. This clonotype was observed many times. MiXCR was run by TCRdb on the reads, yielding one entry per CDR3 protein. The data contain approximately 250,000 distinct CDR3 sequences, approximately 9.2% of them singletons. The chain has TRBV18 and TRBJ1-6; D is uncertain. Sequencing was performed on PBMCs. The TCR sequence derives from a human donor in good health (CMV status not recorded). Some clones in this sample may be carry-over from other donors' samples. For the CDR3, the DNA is TGTGCCAGCTCACCGCGACGGAATTCACCCCTCCACTTT. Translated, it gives CASSPRRNSPLHF.